The clone carrying this T cell receptor (beta chain) was detected once. The CDR3 length is 15 residues. The V segment lost 4 bases and the J segment 7 bases; nucleotides outside the gene matches: 10. Germline CDR1 LGHDT, CDR2 YNNKEL (reference sequence). Data came from immunoSEQ multiplex PCR; TCRdb stores just in-frame clones and leaves some out. Counted here are 150,000 to 200,000 clones, more than 80% occurring once; the ten biggest clones make up 6.9%. This sample stems from a study of T cell responses to AZD1222 COVID-19 vaccine. The chain employs TRBV3-1 (or the pseudogene TRBV3-2) and TRBJ2-1, with 7 bases fitting TRBD2. The material sequenced was peripheral blood, taken on day 0 of AZD1222 vaccination. This TCR came from an adult in good health. CDR3 bases: TGTGCCAGCAGCCCGCGGACTAGGTGGGAGAATGAGCAGTTCTTC. Its translation: CASSPRTRWENEQFF.